A selection of T cell receptor beta chains follows, all from one sample in a study of cytomegalovirus exposure and HLA in healthy donors. The data were produced by immunoSEQ multiplex PCR, yet TCRdb's version contains in-frame clones alone and is incomplete. Of 140,000 to 150,000 clones in the sample, approximately 80% are singletons; the top ten hold 2% to 2.5%. Sequenced material: PBMCs. The origin of the receptors is a woman younger than 30 in good health and CMV-seropositive. CDR3s include the opening cysteine and the closing phenylalanine or tryptophan. The D gene is left open where the match is weak. The size entry is marked missing in some rows and otherwise reads once, few, many or a size class.

clone_size j_call v_call d_call cdr3_nt cdr3_aa
NA TRBJ1-1 TRBV19 NA TGTGCCAGTGGCAGGGAGGTGAACACTGAAGCTTTCTTT CASGREVNTEAFF
NA TRBJ1-1 TRBV29-1 TRBD1 TGCAGCGCTTATGGGACAGCGAACACTGAAGCTTTCTTT CSAYGTANTEAFF
NA TRBJ2-1 TRBV5-1 TRBD2 TGCGCCAGCAGTGACGGACTAGCGGGGGAGGCGGGGGAGTTCTTC CASSDGLAGEAGEFF
NA TRBJ1-5 TRBV30 NA TGTGCCTGGAGAGCCCCGGGGGGGTTGGAGCATTTT CAWRAPGGLEHF
NA TRBJ1-2 TRBV5-1 TRBD1 TGCGCCAGCTCCCGTGAGGCCAGGGGGTCGGGGTCACTCCTTTATGGCTACACCTTC CASSREARGSGSLLYGYTF
NA TRBJ1-3 TRBV9 NA TGTGCCAGCAGCGTTGGGGGCTTGGGAAACACCATATATTTT CASSVGGLGNTIYF
once TRBJ2-2 TRBV4-3 TRBD1 TGCGCCAGCAGCCGGGGACAGGGCGGTACCGGGGAGCTGTTTTTT CASSRGQGGTGELFF
NA TRBJ1-3 TRBV2 NA TGTGCCAGCAGTGACGAGGGAAACACCATATATTTT CASSDEGNTIYF
NA TRBJ1-1 TRBV6-5 NA TGTGCCGCGGCGGGGAACACTGAAGCTTTCTTT CAAAGNTEAFF
NA TRBJ2-1 TRBV6-1 NA TGTGCCAGCAGTGGTATCTCAGGACTCACCCCCAATGAGCAGTTCTTC CASSGISGLTPNEQFF
NA TRBJ1-4 TRBV6-5 NA TGTGCCAGCTGCCCCTTAGGTCAGGCTAATGAAAAACTGTTTTTT CASCPLGQANEKLFF
few TRBJ2-1 TRBV7-6 NA TGTGCCAGCCGGGGGAGCTCCTACAATGAGCAGTTCTTC CASRGSSYNEQFF
NA TRBJ2-1 TRBV25-1 NA TGTGCCAGTTCACGGGGGGCTTGGGATTTCTTC CASSRGAWDFF
NA TRBJ1-6 TRBV7-6 NA TGTGCCAGCAGCTTAGACTCCGGGTCTGATTCACCCCTCCACTTT CASSLDSGSDSPLHF
NA TRBJ1-2 TRBV4-3 NA TGCGCCAGCAGCCAAGAGTCCAGCTATGGCTACACCTTC CASSQESSYGYTF
NA TRBJ2-2 TRBV6-5 TRBD1 TGTGCCAGCAGTCTACGGGACAGGGGGACCGGGGAGCTGTTTTTT CASSLRDRGTGELFF
once TRBJ2-5 TRBV15 TRBD2 TGTGCCACCAGCAGACCCCCGGCCCTAGCGGAAGAGACCCAGTACTTC CATSRPPALAEETQYF
NA TRBJ2-1 TRBV28 NA TGTGCCAGCATCGGGTTTACTTCCTACAATGAGCAGTTCTTC CASIGFTSYNEQFF
few TRBJ2-1 TRBV6-4 NA TGTGCCAGCAGCCTAGACAGTACCTACAATGAGCAGTTCTTC CASSLDSTYNEQFF
NA TRBJ1-5 TRBV15 NA TGTGCCACCAGCAGGGACAGTTATCAGCCCCAGCATTTT CATSRDSYQPQHF
NA TRBJ2-1 TRBV2 TRBD1 TGTGCCAGCAGTAGACAGGGGGGCTACAATGAGCAGTTCTTC CASSRQGGYNEQFF
NA TRBJ1-2 TRBV2 NA TGTGCCAGCAGTGACGGTCTTAACTATGGCTACACCTTC CASSDGLNYGYTF
NA TRBJ2-7 TRBV7-2 TRBD2 TGTGCCAGCAGCTTAAGCGGGGGCCTCTCCTACGAGCAGTACTTC CASSLSGGLSYEQYF
NA TRBJ2-7 TRBV7-2 TRBD1 TGTGCCAGCAGCTTACCTAAAAAACGGGACAGGTACCTCTACGAGCAGTACTTC CASSLPKKRDRYLYEQYF
NA TRBJ2-7 TRBV15 TRBD2 TGTGCCACCAGCAGCCCTAGAACTAGCGGGGACGCGTACGAGCAGTACTTC CATSSPRTSGDAYEQYF
NA TRBJ2-1 TRBV27 TRBD2 TGTGCCAGCAGGGGGGGACTAGCGGGGCCCCATGAGCAGTTCTTC CASRGGLAGPHEQFF
NA TRBJ2-1 TRBV7-2 NA TGTGCCAGCAGCTCTCAAGCCGGGACTTCTTACAATGAGCAGTTCTTC CASSSQAGTSYNEQFF
NA TRBJ1-2 TRBV30 TRBD1 TGTGCCTGGTCCGGTTTGGACAGGGGGCTTGGCTACACCTTC CAWSGLDRGLGYTF
NA TRBJ1-5 TRBV25-1 NA TGTGCCAGCAGTGTAGGGGACAATCAGCCCCAGCATTTT CASSVGDNQPQHF